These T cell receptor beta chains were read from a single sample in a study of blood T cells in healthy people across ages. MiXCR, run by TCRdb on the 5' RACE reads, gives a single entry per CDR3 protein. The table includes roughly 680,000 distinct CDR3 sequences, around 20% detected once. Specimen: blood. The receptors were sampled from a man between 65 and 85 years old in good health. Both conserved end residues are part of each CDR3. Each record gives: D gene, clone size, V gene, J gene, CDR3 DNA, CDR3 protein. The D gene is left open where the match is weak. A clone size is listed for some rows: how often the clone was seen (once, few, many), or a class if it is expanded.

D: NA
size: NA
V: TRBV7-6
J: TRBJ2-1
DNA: TGTGCCAGCAGCTTAACTATAGGGAACAATGAGCAGTTCTTC
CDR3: CASSLTIGNNEQFF

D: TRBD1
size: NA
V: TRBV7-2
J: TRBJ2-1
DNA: TGTGCCAGCAGCCTGACCGGGACAGGGAGGCTCAATGAGCAGTTCTTC
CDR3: CASSLTGTGRLNEQFF

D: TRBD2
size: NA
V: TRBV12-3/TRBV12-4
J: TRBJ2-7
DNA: TGTGCCAGCAGCCCCCAGAGACTAGCGGGGGCATACGAGCAGTACTTC
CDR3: CASSPQRLAGAYEQYF

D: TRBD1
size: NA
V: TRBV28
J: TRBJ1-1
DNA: TGTGCCAGCAGTCCCATGGACAGGGCGGGCACTGAAGCTTTCTTT
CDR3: CASSPMDRAGTEAFF

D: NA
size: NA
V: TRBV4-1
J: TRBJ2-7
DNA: TGCGCCAGCAGCCAGCCGGGCTTCTCCTACGAGCAGTACTTC
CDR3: CASSQPGFSYEQYF

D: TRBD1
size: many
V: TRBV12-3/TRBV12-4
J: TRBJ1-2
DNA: TGTGCCAGCAGTTTAGACAGGGGGTATGGCTACACCTTC
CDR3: CASSLDRGYGYTF

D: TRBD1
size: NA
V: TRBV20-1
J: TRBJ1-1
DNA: TGCAGTGCTAATCCACAGGGGGCGCGGGGTGAAGCTTTCTTT
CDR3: CSANPQGARGEAFF

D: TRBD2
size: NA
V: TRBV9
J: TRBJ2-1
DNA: TGTGCCAGCAGCGTAGCTATAGCTAGCGGGAGTTCCTACAATGAGCAGTTCTTC
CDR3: CASSVAIASGSSYNEQFF

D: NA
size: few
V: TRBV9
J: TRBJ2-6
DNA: TGTGCCAGCAGCGTCCGAGCTGTCTCTGGGGCCAACGTCCTGACTTTC
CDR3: CASSVRAVSGANVLTF

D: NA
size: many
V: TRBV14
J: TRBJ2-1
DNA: TGTGCCAGCAGCCCCCTCTTTGGGGAGCAGTTCTTC
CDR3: CASSPLFGEQFF

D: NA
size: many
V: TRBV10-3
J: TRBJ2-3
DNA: TGTGCCATCAGTGAAAGTCCTCGCACAGATACGCAGTATTTT
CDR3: CAISESPRTDTQYF

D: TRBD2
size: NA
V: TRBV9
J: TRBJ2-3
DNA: TGTGCCGGCAGCCAGACTAGCGGGAGGCCCACAGATACGCAGTATTTT
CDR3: CAGSQTSGRPTDTQYF

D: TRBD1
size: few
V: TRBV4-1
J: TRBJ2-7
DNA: TGCGCCAGCAGCCAAGATACTAGGACAGGGGGCCTCGAGCAGTACTTC
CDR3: CASSQDTRTGGLEQYF

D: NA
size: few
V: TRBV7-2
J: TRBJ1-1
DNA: TGTGCCAGCAGCTTTCAAAAGAACACTGAAGCTTTCTTT
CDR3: CASSFQKNTEAFF

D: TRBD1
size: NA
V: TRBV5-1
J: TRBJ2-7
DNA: TGCGCCAGCAGCTTGGATGCTGGACAGGGGTACGAGCAGTACTTC
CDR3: CASSLDAGQGYEQYF